Listed here are 24 T cell receptor beta chains from one sample, sequenced in a study of identical twins (dated by TCRdb to about 2016). Libraries were constructed by 5' RACE. The listed sequencing device is Illumina HiSeq 2000. The public reads were reanalyzed by TCRdb: fastp trimming at Q25, MiXCR alignment, in-frame beta chains only. Rows with a matching CDR3 protein are joined into one entry that keeps the most common DNA and genes. This sample is represented by hundreds of thousands of distinct CDR3 sequences; 5.5% to 7.5% of them were singletons. Around 2% of the sample is in the top ten clones. Material for sequencing was naive T cells sorted from blood. Read against the paper, the sample's cell subset or site label means: cells isolated with a human naive T-cell isolation kit. These receptors all come from a man aged 18 to 30 in good health.

This clonotype was counted only a few times. The chain combines TRBV4-1 with TRBJ2-3; TRBD1 aligns across 8 bases. The V gene's germline CDR1 is MGHRA and CDR2 YSYEKL. The CDR3 loop spans 13 amino acids. The V segment lost 10 bases and the J segment 0 bases; nucleotides outside the gene matches: 3. The CDR3 DNA reads as TGCGCCATCCGGACAGGGAGCACAGATACGCAGTATTTT. It encodes CAIRTGSTDTQYF.

This clonotype was counted between two and nine times. This chain links TRBV20-1 with TRBJ2-1; TRBD2 matches 8 bases. The CDR3 runs 18 residues. Looked up from germline, CDR1 is DFQATT and CDR2 is SNEGSKA (reference sequence). After removal of 2 bases from V and 0 bases from J, the junction contained 12 bases not matched to a gene. CDR3 region: CSARRANSGMSSYNEQFF. In nucleotides, the CDR3 is TGCAGTGCTAGACGAGCAAATAGCGGGATGAGCTCCTACAATGAGCAGTTCTTC.

This clonotype was recorded at least ten times. This chain joins TRBV29-1 and TRBJ1-2; no firm D call. Germline values: CDR1 SQVTM, CDR2 ANQGSEA. V shed 2 bases and J shed 4 bases, with 14 bases lying between them. The CDR3 extends over 14 amino acids. The CDR3 protein is CSVESGSGRYGYTF. The CDR3 DNA reads TGCAGCGTTGAAAGTGGTAGCGGTCGCTATGGCTACACCTTC.

This clonotype was seen a handful of times. The genes are TRBV25-1 and TRBJ1-1; D not certain. This CDR3 is 12 amino acids long. CDR1 is MGHDK, CDR2 SYGVNS, per germline. V shed 4 bases and J shed 10 bases, with 13 bases lying between them. CDR3 sequence reads: CASSASGVVAFF. The CDR3 DNA reads TGTGCCAGCAGTGCATCAGGAGTAGTAGCTTTCTTT.

This rearrangement joins TRBV7-2 to TRBJ1-3, with D uncertain. Trimming removed 3 bases from V and 0 bases from J, with 6 bases in between. CDR1 and CDR2 (germline): SGHTA, FQGNSA. The CDR3 length is 14 residues. The CDR3 nucleotides are TGTGCCAGCAGCTTTCTTAGCTCTGGAAACACCATATATTTT. Translating gives CASSFLSSGNTIYF. Looking up the rest from reference TRBV7-2 and TRBJ1-3 gives the full variable domain: GAGVSQSPSNKVTEKGKDVELRCDPISGHTALYWYRQSLGQGLEFLIYFQGNSAPDKSGLPSDRFSAERTGGSVSTLTIQRTQQEDSAVYLCASSFLSSGNTIYFGEGSWLTVV.

This clonotype occurred many times. The J gene is TRBJ2-3, the V gene TRBV6-5; D ambiguous. Trimming cost V 7 bases and J 7 bases, with 9 bases left between them. The CDR3 is 11 amino acids. Germline-derived CDR1 and CDR2 are MNHEY and SVGAGI. The CDR3 nucleotides read TGTGCCAGCATTCTCGGTAATACGCAGTATTTT. Its protein product is CASILGNTQYF.

This clonotype has just a few counts. V and J are TRBV12-3 or TRBV12-4 and TRBJ2-6; TRBD2 agrees at 7 bases. Losses at the gene ends were 6 bases for V and 3 bases for J; bases not matched to a gene: 11. The length of the CDR3 is 17 residues. CDR3 in DNA: TGTGCCAGCAGGTCGGAGGGGAGGGCCGATGGGGCCAACGTCCTGACTTTC. The encoded protein is CASRSEGRADGANVLTF.

This clonotype came up many times. The gene calls are TRBV20-1 and TRBJ2-7, with a possible D match to TRBD1 (6 bases). The germline gives CDR1 DFQATT, CDR2 SNEGSKA (reference sequence). Trimming removed 6 bases at V and 5 bases at J, with 8 bases between. The CDR3 covers 10 residues. This CDR3 reads CSASGDEQYF. The DNA of the CDR3 is TGCAGTGCATCAGGGGACGAGCAGTACTTC.

CDR3 bases: TGTGCCAGCAGCAGAGGGGGGGTAGAGACCCAGTACTTC. This translates into CASSRGGVETQYF. The chain uses TRBV11-2 and TRBJ2-5; tentatively, D is TRBD2 (7 bases). The CDR3 runs to 13 residues. V was shortened by 5 bases and J by 4 bases, with 11 bases between the two germline ends. Germline CDR1 is SGHAT and CDR2 is FQNNGV.

This clonotype was counted only a few times. The chain couples TRBV12-3 or TRBV12-4 to TRBJ2-3, with a weak D call TRBD1 (5 bases). Between the trimmed V and J ends, which lost 6 bases and 4 bases, there was a span of 20 bases. CDR3 length: 16 amino acids. DNA of the CDR3: TGTGCCAGCAGGCAACCCGGTGTTGGGGCGGCAGATACGCAGTATTTT. Translation gives CASRQPGVGAADTQYF.

This clonotype was found many times. This chain's CDR3 is CATMGTLGMETQYF. Here the CDR3 DNA reads TGTGCCACCATGGGAACCTTAGGGATGGAGACCCAGTACTTC. The chain joins TRBV12-3 or TRBV12-4 to TRBJ2-5; D is unresolved. CDR3 size: 14 residues. Trimming pared 10 bases from V and 5 bases from J, leaving 20 bases between.

This clonotype was seen at least ten times. J is TRBJ2-7 and V is TRBV12-3 or TRBV12-4; D tentatively reads TRBD1 or TRBD2 (5 bases each). CDR3 length equals 13 residues. V lost 7 bases and J lost 6, with 16 bases in between. CDR3 DNA: TGTGCCAGCATCCCGGGACCGTTTGGCGAGCAGTACTTC. Residues: CASIPGPFGEQYF.

This clonotype appeared many times. The gene calls are TRBV20-1 and TRBJ2-1; D is perhaps TRBD2 (6 bases). Germline values: CDR1 DFQATT, CDR2 SNEGSKA (reference sequence). The ends were cut back, 4 bases at V and 0 bases at J, with 16 bases in the middle. This CDR3 contains 16 residues. The CDR3, as DNA: TGCAGTGCTACCACTTCGGAGGGGAGCTCCTACAATGAGCAGTTCTTC. Amino acid sequence: CSATTSEGSSYNEQFF.

On this clonotype: A much more abundant neighbour one base away suggests this may be a read error. DNA of the CDR3: TGTGCCAGCAGTTTTAGACAGGGGTCGGGCGAGCAGTACTTC. It specifies CASSFRQGSGEQYF. The rearrangement uses TRBV28 and TRBJ2-7; 8 bases fit TRBD1. Germline V lookup: CDR1 MDHEN, CDR2 SYDVKM. CDR3 length: 14 amino acids. The V segment lost 3 bases and the J segment 6 bases; nucleotides outside the gene matches: 7.

This clonotype was picked up many times. V usage is TRBV29-1 and J usage is TRBJ2-3, with D possibly TRBD2 on 5 matching bases. The germline V and J ends were trimmed by 1 base and 1 base, with 12 bases remaining between them. This CDR3 comprises 15 residues. The germline V gene encodes CDR1 SQVTM and CDR2 ANQGSEA. The CDR3 bases are TGCAGCGTTGAAGCGGGATCCCACGGCACAGATACGCAGTATTTT. It encodes CSVEAGSHGTDTQYF.

This clonotype was recorded many times. This sequence joins TRBV20-1 and TRBJ2-2, with 9 bases fitting TRBD1. With 4 bases clipped from V and 4 bases from J, the junction kept 7 bases outside the gene matches. In germline, CDR1 is DFQATT, CDR2 SNEGSKA (reference sequence). The CDR3 length is 15 residues. The CDR3 loop reads CSAKTGGAGTGELFF. CDR3 coding DNA: TGCAGTGCTAAAACAGGGGGCGCGGGCACCGGGGAGCTGTTTTTT.

This clonotype appeared a few times. The chain joins TRBV18 to TRBJ1-2; D remains unclear. The CDR3 has 14 amino acids. Germline loops: CDR1 KGHSH, CDR2 LQKENI. V was pared by 3 bases and J by 4 bases, with 12 bases between. CDR3 in amino acids: CASSPKNRLYGYTF. The CDR3 DNA is TGTGCCAGCTCACCGAAAAACAGACTCTATGGCTACACCTTC. The whole variable domain, filled in from reference TRBV18 and TRBJ1-2, reads NAGVMQNPRHLVRRRGQEARLRCSPMKGHSHVYWYRQLPEEGLKFMVYLQKENIIDESGMPKERFSAEFPKEGPSILRIQQVVRGDSAAYFCASSPKNRLYGYTFGSGTRLTVV.

This clonotype appeared a few times. V is TRBV5-1 and J is TRBJ2-2; D ambiguous. The V end was cut by 0 bases, the J end by 0 bases, with 9 bases between. CDR1 and CDR2 (germline): SGHRS, YFSETQ. CDR3 length equals 16 residues. The CDR3, as DNA: TGCGCCAGCAGCTTGGTCGGCACCGCGAACACCGGGGAGCTGTTTTTT. It translates to CASSLVGTANTGELFF.

This clonotype has ten or more counts. The V call is TRBV5-1, the J call TRBJ2-3; 7 nucleotides agree with TRBD2. Germline V CDR1 and CDR2: SGHRS, YFSETQ. The CDR3 runs 16 residues. V gave up 2 bases and J gave up 2 bases; unmatched junction bases: 8. The CDR3 DNA reads as TGCGCCAGCAGCTTAATTTTCGGGAGGTTCACAGATACGCAGTATTTT. Its translation: CASSLIFGRFTDTQYF. The variable domain in full, completed from reference TRBV5-1 and TRBJ2-3, reads KAGVTQTPRYLIKTRGQQVTLSCSPISGHRSVSWYQQTPGQGLQFLFEYFSETQRNKGNFPGRFSGRQFSNSRSEMNVSTLELGDSALYLCASSLIFGRFTDTQYFGPGTRLTVL.

This clonotype has just a few counts. This chain joins TRBV7-9 and TRBJ2-2; D may be TRBD2 (5 bases). CDR1 and CDR2 from the germline V gene are SEHNR and FQNEAQ (reference sequence). The V end was cut by 3 bases, the J end by 5 bases, with 19 bases between. The CDR3 is made up of 17 amino acids. CDR3 residues: CASSFPKRAADTGELFF. The DNA for the CDR3 is TGTGCCAGCAGCTTCCCCAAGCGAGCGGCCGATACCGGGGAGCTGTTTTTT.

This clonotype was counted many times. This rearrangement joins TRBV12-3 or TRBV12-4 to TRBJ1-2, with 9 bases identical to TRBD1. The CDR3 is 13 residues long. V trimming: 3 bases; J trimming: 8 bases; junction bases outside the gene matches: 4. Written as DNA, the CDR3 is TGTGCCAGCAGTTTTAAGACAGGGGGAGGCTACACCTTC. It translates to CASSFKTGGGYTF.

This clonotype has more than one count but fewer than ten. The chain carries TRBV12-3 or TRBV12-4 and TRBJ2-3; 8 positions agree with TRBD2. CDR3 length: 18 amino acids. V shed 2 bases and J 3 bases; nucleotides not matched to a gene: 13. CDR3 in DNA: TGTGCCAGCAGTTTAAAAAAGCCCGGGACTAGGATTACAGATACGCAGTATTTT. This codes for CASSLKKPGTRITDTQYF.

This clonotype was counted ten times or more. The chain has TRBV29-1 and TRBJ2-1, with TRBD2 matching 7 bases. CDR1 is SQVTM and CDR2 is ANQGSEA in the germline V gene. Trimming at V came to 6 bases and at J to 9 bases, leaving 17 bases not matched to a gene. This CDR3 comprises 15 residues. CDR3 region: CSVAKELGGSTEQFF. CDR3 coding DNA: TGCAGCGTAGCAAAGGAGCTGGGAGGGAGCACTGAGCAGTTCTTC.

The gene calls are TRBV5-7 and TRBJ2-1, with D tentatively TRBD1 (5 bases). TRBV5-7 is sorted into the ORF group, with uncertain function. The CDR3 consists of 12 residues. Trimming removed 6 bases from V and 8 bases from J, with 12 bases in between. This CDR3 reads CASTAFRDEQFF. The CDR3 nucleotides read TGTGCCAGCACCGCTTTCAGGGATGAGCAGTTCTTC.